These 5 T cell receptor beta chains came from one sample sequenced in a study of lymphopenia after photon versus proton radiotherapy. Using immunoSEQ multiplex PCR, the repertoire was profiled, and TCRdb retains in-frame clones only, with some absent. Here the sample spans 70,000 or so clones, just under 95% being singletons. This sample comprised peripheral blood, obtained from a patient treated with photon-based radiotherapy. The origin of the receptors is a woman aged 40 to 55 with cholangiocarcinoma.

The chain combines TRBV9 with TRBJ2-1, with D unresolved. Germline CDR1 SGDLS, CDR2 YYNGEE. V was shortened by 0 bases and J by 9 bases, with 16 bases between the two germline ends. The CDR3 spans 15 residues. Here the CDR3 DNA reads TGTGCCAGCAGCGTAGTGACTGACAACGTCGGTGAGCAGTTCTTC. It yields the protein CASSVVTDNVGEQFF.

This chain uses TRBV7-3 with TRBJ1-1, with D perhaps TRBD1 (6 bases). The CDR3 consists of 14 residues. Trimming left V 2 bases short and J 3 bases short, with 10 bases between. Germline-derived CDR1 and CDR2 are SGHTA and FQGTGA. CDR3 amino acids: CASSLQGPDTEAFF. The CDR3 DNA is TGTGCCAGCAGCTTACAGGGGCCGGACACTGAAGCTTTCTTT.

V and J are TRBV9 and TRBJ1-2; weak D call: TRBD1 (5 bases). Germline assignment: CDR1 SGDLS and CDR2 YYNGEE. The CDR3 extends over 16 amino acids. With 3 bases removed from V and 8 bases from J, the gap between germline ends came to 23 bases. CDR3 region: CASSASPGGKFAGYTF. The CDR3 nucleotides read TGTGCCAGCAGCGCGTCGCCTGGGGGTAAATTTGCGGGCTACACCTTC.

The chain uses TRBV19 and TRBJ2-3; D not certain. This CDR3 contains 14 residues. V lost 3 bases and J lost 1, with 8 bases in between. Germline CDR1 and CDR2: LNHDA and SQIVND (reference sequence). The CDR3 protein is CASSIRAGTDTQYF. The CDR3 DNA reads as TGTGCCAGTAGTATTAGAGCCGGCACAGATACGCAGTATTTT. Variable domain in full (rest from reference TRBV19 and TRBJ2-3): DGGITQSPKYLFRKEGQNVTLSCEQNLNHDAMYWYRQDPGQGLRLIYYSQIVNDFQKGDIAEGYSVSREKKESFPLTVTSAQKNPTAFYLCASSIRAGTDTQYFGPGTRLTVL.

This clone showed up just a few times. The gene calls are TRBV10-2 and TRBJ1-1; perhaps TRBD1 as D (5 bases). This CDR3 has 11 residues. Germline CDR1 reads WSHSY; CDR2 reads SAAADI. Trimming stripped 4 bases from V and 5 bases from J, with 5 bases between. For the CDR3, the DNA is TGCGCCAGCAGTGGGGGGACTGAAGCTTTCTTT. Residues: CASSGGTEAFF.